What follows is one T cell receptor beta chain and its context. Its antigen is still unknown. Donors counted as nominally healthy when sampled, yet unrecorded immune exposures were likely. The sample originates from a study of cytomegalovirus exposure and HLA in healthy donors. On the study more broadly: Genotyping showed around 80% of 398 donors falling in the Caucasian-associated ancestry cluster. Study-level points and caveats: The majority of CMV-associated TCR beta chains were reported as apparently HLA-restricted in a later analysis. Being productive about 87% or about 30% of the time was typical of most TCR beta V segments in an earlier analysis.

Vbeta (60) and Jbeta (13) primers were used in the PCR. Sequencing was performed with immunoSEQ multiplex PCR; in TCRdb, only in-frame clones are kept and a portion is missing. The table has about 120,000 clones, over 15% seen once; the top ten hold roughly 2%. The sequenced material came from PBMCs. The sequence was collected from a woman younger than 35 in good health and CMV-seronegative.

CDR3 coding DNA: TGTGCCAGCAGCAAAGTCTCAGGGGTGGGTGGCTACACCTTC. This translates into CASSKVSGVGGYTF. The chain uses TRBV21-1 and TRBJ1-2; the table's D call, TRBD1, was not checked against the DNA. TRBV21-1 is recorded as a pseudogene. The CDR3 has 14 amino acids.